The 7 T cell receptor beta chains reported below all come from one sample, sequenced in a study of blood T cell repertoires in COVID-19. Generated by immunoSEQ multiplex PCR, the TCRdb table keeps only in-frame clones and is missing some. The sample lists 150,000 or so clones, roughly 76% occurring once. The material sequenced was peripheral blood. These receptors were collected from a human donor with acute or convalescent COVID-19. The donor label of this sample is uncertain.

This rearrangement joins TRBV7-3 to TRBJ2-2; D is perhaps TRBD1 (6 bases). The ends were cut back, 5 bases at V and 0 bases at J, with 10 bases in the middle. The germline V gene has CDR1 SGHTA and CDR2 FQGTGA. This CDR3 is built from 15 residues. Written as DNA, the CDR3 is TGTGCCAGCAGCCCGGGACATTCGAACACCGGGGAGCTGTTTTTT. This gives the protein CASSPGHSNTGELFF.

The chain couples TRBV19 to TRBJ1-2, with a tentative D call TRBD1 (5 bases). The germline V and J ends were trimmed by 7 bases and 4 bases, with 13 bases remaining between them. From germline, CDR1 is LNHDA and CDR2 SQIVND (reference sequence). There are 13 residues in the CDR3. The CDR3 region has the DNA TGTGCCAGTAAGGGGTTGGATCGCTATGGCTACACCTTC. This translates into CASKGLDRYGYTF.

This chain uses TRBV4-1 with TRBJ2-4; the D gene is possibly TRBD2 (5 bases). The CDR3 is 15 amino acids. Germline V gene lookup returns CDR1 MGHRA and CDR2 YSYEKL. Between the trimmed V and J ends, which lost 4 bases and 8 bases, there was a span of 18 bases. CDR3 in DNA: TGCGCCAGCAGCCCTGGGTGGGCCTCCGGGGACATTCAGTACTTC. It specifies CASSPGWASGDIQYF.

The V gene is TRBV29-1, the J gene TRBJ1-3; 7 positions agree with TRBD1. With V trimmed by 0 bases and J by 16 bases, 9 bases remained unmatched. The CDR3 has 12 amino acids. Germline V lookup: CDR1 SQVTM, CDR2 ANQGSEA. CDR3 bases: TGCAGCGTTGAAGACCTACCCGGACAGGACTATTTT. This codes for CSVEDLPGQDYF.

This chain's CDR3 is CASTPSGEYEQYF. The CDR3 bases are TGTGCCAGCACTCCAAGTGGGGAGTACGAGCAGTACTTC. V and J are TRBV6-1 and TRBJ2-7, with D perhaps TRBD2 (5 bases). Germline V gene sequence: CDR1 MNHNS, CDR2 SASEGT. This CDR3 is built from 13 residues. V lost 7 bases to trimming and J lost 4 bases, with 14 bases between them.

The chain links TRBV19 to TRBJ2-3; the match to TRBD2 covers 9 bases. V was clipped by 4 bases and J by 6 bases; unmatched bases: 8. This CDR3 has 15 amino acids. Looked up from germline, CDR1 is LNHDA and CDR2 is SQIVND (reference sequence). The DNA for the CDR3 is TGTGCCAGTAGTAGTGTAGGCGGGGGGGCTGATACGCAGTATTTT. Protein sequence: CASSSVGGGADTQYF.

The chain is built from TRBV3-1 (or the pseudogene TRBV3-2) and TRBJ1-4; tentative D call: TRBD1 (6 bases). V lost 5 bases, J lost 3 bases, and 13 bases lay in between. The CDR3 spans 15 residues. Germline CDR1 LGHDT, CDR2 YNNKEL (reference sequence). The CDR3 DNA sequence: TGTGCCAGCAGCTCCCCGAGGACAGCTAATGAAAAACTGTTTTTT. Amino acids: CASSSPRTANEKLFF.